The clone carrying this T cell receptor (beta chain) was seen ten or more times. Documented time point: persistent/refractory GD, antithyroid drugs over 5 years with positive TRAb. Following extraction of RNA from PBMCs, that RNA was used to make the TCR library. With V trimmed by 4 bases and J by 3 bases, 4 bases remained unmatched. Germline CDR1 reads LNHNV; CDR2 reads YYDKDF (reference sequence). This CDR3 region has 15 residues. These data are taken from a study of regulatory T cells in long-lasting Graves disease. Arm-PCR of CDR3 regions and iRepertoire HTBI primers were used to build TCR beta libraries. TCRdb re-derived calls from the multiplex PCR reads in MiXCR, one entry per CDR3 protein. Here the sample spans roughly 450,000 distinct CDR3 sequences, less than 25% being singletons.

The starting material was peripheral blood mononuclear cells (PBMCs), obtained when the disease was refractory, from a patient treated with antithyroid drugs. This TCR came from a female donor with Graves disease. The genes are TRBV15 and TRBJ2-7; 12 bases map to TRBD2. The CDR3 DNA follows: TGTGCCACCAGCACCGAACTAGCGGGAGGCTACGAGCAGTACTTC. Amino acid sequence: CATSTELAGGYEQYF.